This T cell receptor (beta chain) was obtained from a study of T cells after yellow fever vaccination. The CDR3 extends over 12 amino acids. Germline-derived CDR1 and CDR2 are DFQATT and SNEGSKA (reference sequence). Trimming pared 0 bases from V and 4 bases from J, leaving 6 bases between. TCRdb reprocessed the 5' RACE reads with MiXCR, giving one entry per CDR3 protein. The sample yields approximately 300,000 distinct CDR3 sequences, roughly 10% seen once. The chain couples TRBV20-1 to TRBJ2-5; D may be TRBD2 (6 bases). Sample: CD4+ T cells sorted from PBMCs, taken 45 days after the yellow fever booster vaccination. The sequence came from a man younger than 30 who received the YFV17D yellow fever vaccine. The chain's CDR3 is CSARDSGETQYF. DNA for the CDR3: TGCAGTGCTAGAGATAGCGGAGAGACCCAGTACTTC.